These T cell receptor beta chains were read from a single sample in a study of blood T cell repertoires in COVID-19. The repertoire was sequenced with immunoSEQ multiplex PCR; TCRdb's copy has only in-frame clones and lacks some. In the table there are about 97,000 clones, more than 75% of which are singletons. The sample comprised peripheral blood. Every receptor here comes from a human donor in a cohort sampled during active COVID-19. Both conserved end residues are part of each CDR3. Fields, in order: D gene, V gene, J gene, clone size, CDR3 protein, CDR3 DNA. A D gene is named only where the DNA matches it firmly. Rows may omit the clone size; those that give it use once, few, many or a size class.

>TRBD1|TRBV29-1|TRBJ2-5|NA
CSARTGQETQYF
TGCAGCGCTAGGACAGGGCAAGAGACCCAGTACTTC
>NA|TRBV6-5|TRBJ2-1|NA
CASSYPPDEQFF
TGTGCCAGCAGTTACCCTCCGGATGAGCAGTTCTTC
>NA|TRBV12-3/TRBV12-4|TRBJ2-5|NA
CASSFSGVETQYF
TGTGCCAGCAGTTTTTCGGGGGTGGAGACCCAGTACTTC
>NA|TRBV19|TRBJ2-3|NA
CASSGPGLLQWPSTDTQYF
TGTGCCAGTAGTGGCCCGGGACTGCTGCAGTGGCCGAGCACAGATACGCAGTATTTT
>NA|TRBV4-2|TRBJ2-3|NA
CASSQDLGPDDTQYF
TGTGCCAGCAGCCAAGATCTTGGGCCAGACGATACGCAGTATTTT
>TRBD2|TRBV10-3|TRBJ2-3|NA
CAISLTSPTDTQYF
TGTGCCATCAGTCTGACTAGCCCCACAGATACGCAGTATTTT
>TRBD1|TRBV4-3|TRBJ2-2|NA
CASSQDPEGAGTGELFF
TGCGCCAGCAGCCAAGACCCCGAGGGGGCGGGTACCGGGGAGCTGTTTTTT
>TRBD1|TRBV3-1/TRBV3-2|TRBJ2-3|NA
CASSQDGRAGGMTDTQYF
TGTGCCAGCAGCCAAGATGGGCGGGCAGGGGGCATGACAGATACGCAGTATTTT
>TRBD1|TRBV27|TRBJ1-1|NA
CASSSFSPWTGELNTEAFF
TGTGCCAGCAGTTCCTTCTCGCCATGGACAGGTGAATTGAACACTGAAGCTTTCTTT
>TRBD1|TRBV19|TRBJ2-7|NA
CASKENKGTGRWYEQYF
TGTGCCAGTAAGGAAAATAAAGGGACAGGGCGATGGTACGAGCAGTACTTC
>TRBD1|TRBV11-2|TRBJ1-6|few
CASIPSGTGSSPLHF
TGTGCCAGCATCCCCTCCGGGACAGGGAGTTCGCCCCTCCACTTT
>NA|TRBV5-4|TRBJ1-6|NA
CASSLGAASYNSPLHF
TGTGCCAGCAGCTTGGGGGCCGCCTCCTATAATTCACCCCTCCACTTT
>TRBD1|TRBV19|TRBJ1-2|NA
CASSPRRDRVDGYTF
TGTGCCAGTAGTCCAAGGAGGGACAGGGTAGATGGCTACACCTTC
>NA|TRBV5-1|TRBJ2-3|NA
CASSFVGFSSTDTQYF
TGCGCCAGCAGCTTTGTCGGTTTTTCTAGCACAGATACGCAGTATTTT
>TRBD1|TRBV28|TRBJ2-7|NA
CASRTPGQFYEQYF
TGTGCCAGCAGGACGCCGGGACAGTTCTACGAGCAGTACTTC
>NA|TRBV14|TRBJ1-2|NA
CASSRDVGVDYGYTF
TGTGCCAGCAGCCGAGATGTCGGGGTGGACTATGGCTACACCTTC
>NA|TRBV18|TRBJ1-4|NA
CASSPPNRGGEKLFF
TGTGCCAGCTCACCACCAAACAGAGGAGGGGAAAAACTGTTTTTT
>NA|TRBV14|TRBJ1-3|few
CASGASGNTIYF
TGTGCCAGCGGGGCCTCTGGAAACACCATATATTTT
>NA|TRBV5-1|TRBJ2-1|NA
CASSLFSSNEQFF
TGCGCCAGCAGCTTATTTAGTTCAAATGAGCAGTTCTTC
>NA|TRBV27|TRBJ2-7|NA
CASSPGETKYEQYF
TGTGCCAGCAGTCCAGGGGAGACAAAATACGAGCAGTACTTC
>NA|TRBV6-5|TRBJ1-2|NA
CASSYSPQGYGYTF
TGTGCCAGCAGTTACTCGCCCCAGGGCTATGGCTACACCTTC
>TRBD1|TRBV28|TRBJ2-1|NA
CASRAGGPAYNEQFF
TGTGCCAGCAGGGCAGGGGGCCCCGCCTACAATGAGCAGTTCTTC
>TRBD2|TRBV27|TRBJ2-1|NA
CASSLGGEAQQFF
TGTGCCAGCAGTTTGGGGGGGGAGGCTCAACAGTTCTTC
>NA|TRBV19|TRBJ2-7|NA
CASRETVAYEQYF
TGTGCCAGTAGGGAAACAGTAGCCTACGAGCAGTACTTC
>NA|TRBV5-6|TRBJ2-7|NA
CASSHDRPLLIGEQYF
TGTGCCAGCAGCCACGACAGGCCCCTGCTGATAGGCGAGCAGTACTTC
>NA|TRBV19|TRBJ1-1|NA
CASSLTGTEAFF
TGTGCCAGTAGTCTGACTGGAACTGAAGCTTTCTTT
>NA|TRBV6-2/TRBV6-3|TRBJ1-1|NA
CASSYSSQGGNTEAFF
TGTGCCAGCAGTTACTCGAGTCAGGGCGGGAACACTGAAGCTTTCTTT
>NA|TRBV14|TRBJ2-3|NA
CASSQDTRRVNGTHRKAQYF
TGTGCCAGCAGCCAAGATACTAGGAGGGTCAACGGGACCCATAGGAAGGCGCAGTATTTT
>TRBD1|TRBV9|TRBJ1-1|NA
CASSVDRGEAFF
TGTGCCAGCAGCGTAGACAGGGGTGAAGCTTTCTTT
>NA|TRBV3-1/TRBV3-2|TRBJ1-2|NA
CASSHGANDGYTF
TGTGCCAGCAGCCACGGTGCCAATGATGGCTACACCTTC
>TRBD2|TRBV6-6|TRBJ2-7|NA
CASSFGLAGLYEQYF
TGTGCCAGCAGTTTTGGACTAGCGGGACTCTACGAGCAGTACTTC
>TRBD1|TRBV2|TRBJ1-5|NA
CASSPTGGDKHF
TGTGCCAGCAGTCCTACAGGGGGCGACAAGCATTTT
>NA|TRBV10-2|TRBJ2-3|NA
CASFLLGTDTQYF
TGCGCCAGCTTTTTACTGGGCACAGATACGCAGTATTTT
>TRBD2|TRBV14|TRBJ2-5|NA
CASNRGGETQYF
TGTGCCAGCAACCGGGGGGGAGAGACCCAGTACTTC
>NA|TRBV28|TRBJ1-2|NA
CASSSWGFYGYTF
TGTGCCAGCAGCTCTTGGGGCTTCTATGGCTACACCTTC
>TRBD1|TRBV19|TRBJ1-2|NA
CASSFGTGFYGYTF
TGTGCCAGTAGTTTTGGGACAGGGTTTTATGGCTACACCTTC
>NA|TRBV3-1/TRBV3-2|TRBJ2-1|NA
CASSQDVGSGEQFF
TGTGCCAGCAGCCAAGATGTAGGGAGCGGTGAGCAGTTCTTC
>NA|TRBV6-2/TRBV6-3|TRBJ2-7|once
CASSLPQAGDREQYF
TGTGCCAGCAGCCTCCCCCAAGCAGGGGATAGAGAGCAGTACTTC
>TRBD1|TRBV7-8|TRBJ1-5|NA
CASSLLQGARQPQHF
TGTGCCAGCAGCCTGCTACAGGGGGCACGGCAGCCCCAGCATTTT
>NA|TRBV18|TRBJ1-6|NA
CASSPVSNSPLHF
TGTGCCAGCTCACCCGTTTCTAATTCACCCCTCCACTTT
>NA|TRBV5-1|TRBJ1-4|NA
CASSGGGTNEKLFF
TGCGCCAGCAGCGGCGGGGGGACTAATGAAAAACTGTTTTTT
>TRBD2|TRBV6-6|TRBJ2-7|NA
CASRPRLAGGHEQYF
TGTGCCAGCAGACCGAGACTAGCGGGCGGCCACGAGCAGTACTTC